The T cell receptor (beta chain) under discussion was sequenced for a study of shared clonotypes between healthy human individuals. Germline V CDR1 and CDR2: MDHEN, SYDVKM. The V segment lost 3 bases and the J segment 2 bases; nucleotides outside the gene matches: 3. CDR3 size: 15 residues. Free of recent acute infections or vaccinations, the donors were healthy HIV-negative adults. Every subset's genomic DNA went evenly onto several immunoSEQ plates. Input per replicate PCR of unsorted PBMC was around 300 ng DNA, corresponding to some 30,000 T cell genomes. Researchers sequenced unsorted PBMC DNA using ten immunoSEQ deep assay plates. Produced via immunoSEQ multiplex PCR; TCRdb's table is partial and in-frame only. The data show about 490,000 clones, with 79% seen just once and more than 10% held by the top ten. This clone was seen just once.

The specimen sequenced was PBMCs. The TCR sequence derives from a woman aged 40 to 55 in good health. Some clones in this sample may be carry-over from other donors' samples. The gene calls are TRBV28 and TRBJ2-1; 8 nucleotides line up with TRBD2. Here the CDR3 DNA reads TGTGCCAGCAGTTTCAGCGGGAGTCCCTACAATGAGCAGTTCTTC. Amino acid sequence: CASSFSGSPYNEQFF.